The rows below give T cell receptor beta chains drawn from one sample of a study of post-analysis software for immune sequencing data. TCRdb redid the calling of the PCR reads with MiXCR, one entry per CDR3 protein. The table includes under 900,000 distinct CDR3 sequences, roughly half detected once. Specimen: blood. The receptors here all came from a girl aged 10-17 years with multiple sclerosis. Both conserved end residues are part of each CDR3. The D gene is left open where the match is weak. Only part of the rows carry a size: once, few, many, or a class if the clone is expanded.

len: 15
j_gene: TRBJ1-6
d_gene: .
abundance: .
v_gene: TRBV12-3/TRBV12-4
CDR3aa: CASSLRGPYNSPLHF
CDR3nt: TGTGCCAGCAGTTTGAGGGGCCCTTATAATTCACCCCTCCACTTT

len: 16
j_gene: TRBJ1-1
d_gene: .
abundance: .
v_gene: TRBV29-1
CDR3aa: CSVESYREIPYTEAFF
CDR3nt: TGCAGCGTTGAATCGTATCGTGAGATCCCATACACTGAAGCTTTCTTT

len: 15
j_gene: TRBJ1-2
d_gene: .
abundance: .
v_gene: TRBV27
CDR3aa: CASSIGGRANYGYTF
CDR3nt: TGTGCCAGCAGTATAGGAGGCAGAGCTAACTATGGCTACACCTTC

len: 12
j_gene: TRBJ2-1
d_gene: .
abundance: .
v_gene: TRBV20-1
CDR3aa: CSAGTPNNEQFF
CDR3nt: TGCAGTGCTGGAACACCAAACAATGAGCAGTTCTTC

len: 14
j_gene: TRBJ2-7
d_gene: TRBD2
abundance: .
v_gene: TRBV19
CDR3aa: CASSRLAGTYEQYF
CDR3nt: TGTGCCAGTAGTCGACTAGCGGGGACATACGAGCAGTACTTC

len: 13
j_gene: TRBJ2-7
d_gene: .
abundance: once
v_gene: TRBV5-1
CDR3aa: CASNAQGSYEQYF
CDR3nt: TGCGCCAGCAACGCACAGGGTTCCTACGAGCAGTACTTC

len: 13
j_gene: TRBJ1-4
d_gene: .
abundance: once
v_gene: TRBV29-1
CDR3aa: CSVERSTNEKLFF
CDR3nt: TGCAGCGTTGAACGTTCAACTAATGAAAAACTGTTTTTT

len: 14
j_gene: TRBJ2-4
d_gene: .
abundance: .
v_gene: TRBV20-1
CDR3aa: CSARPQGLVDIQYF
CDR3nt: TGCAGTGCTAGACCCCAGGGCCTAGTAGACATTCAGTACTTC

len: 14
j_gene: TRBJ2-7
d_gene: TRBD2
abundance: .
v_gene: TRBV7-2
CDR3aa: CASSSMAGESEQYF
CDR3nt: TGTGCCAGCAGCTCGATGGCGGGAGAGTCCGAGCAGTACTTC

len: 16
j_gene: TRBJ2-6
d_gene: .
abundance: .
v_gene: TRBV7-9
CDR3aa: CASSPPIGDGANVLTF
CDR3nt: TGTGCCAGCAGCCCACCGATAGGGGACGGGGCCAACGTCCTGACTTTC

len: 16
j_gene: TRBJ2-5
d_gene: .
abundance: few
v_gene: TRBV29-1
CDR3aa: CSVEEIRDPYQETQYF
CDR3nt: TGCAGCGTTGAAGAAATTAGGGACCCGTACCAAGAGACCCAGTACTTC

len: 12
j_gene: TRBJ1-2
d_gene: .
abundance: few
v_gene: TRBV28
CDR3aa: CASRTHNYGYTF
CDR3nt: TGTGCCAGCCGCACGCATAATTATGGCTACACCTTC

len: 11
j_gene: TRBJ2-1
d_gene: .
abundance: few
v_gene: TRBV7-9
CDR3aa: CASSLREEQFF
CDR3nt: TGTGCCAGCAGCTTAAGGGAAGAGCAGTTCTTC

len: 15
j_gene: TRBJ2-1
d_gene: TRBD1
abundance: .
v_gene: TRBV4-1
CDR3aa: CASSQTGVPYNEQFF
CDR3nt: TGCGCCAGCAGCCAAACAGGGGTTCCCTACAATGAGCAGTTCTTC

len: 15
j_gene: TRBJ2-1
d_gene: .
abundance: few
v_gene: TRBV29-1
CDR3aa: CSVEKRGLSYNEQFF
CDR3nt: TGCAGCGTTGAAAAGCGCGGACTTTCCTACAATGAGCAGTTCTTC

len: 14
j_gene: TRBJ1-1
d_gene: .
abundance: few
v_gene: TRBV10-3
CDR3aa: CAISEGGGFTEAFF
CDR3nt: TGTGCCATCAGTGAGGGTGGAGGGTTCACTGAAGCTTTCTTT

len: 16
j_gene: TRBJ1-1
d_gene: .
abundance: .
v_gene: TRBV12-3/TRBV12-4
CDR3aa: CASSLMTPSLVTEAFF
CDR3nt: TGTGCCAGCAGTTTAATGACACCCAGCCTGGTCACTGAAGCTTTCTTT